The 19 T cell receptor beta chains given below trace back to one sample, sequenced in a study of vaccination and CD4 T cells after COVID-19. TCRdb independently ran MiXCR on the PCR reads; one entry per CDR3 protein. The table lists over 20,000 distinct CDR3 sequences, roughly 53% of them singletons, with 1% to 1.4% in the top ten. The sequencing used CD4+ T cells from blood, collected before SARS-CoV-2 vaccination. The receptors shown here come from a human donor who had recovered from COVID-19.

V is TRBV20-1 and J is TRBJ1-2; D is uncertain. This CDR3 has 11 amino acids. The germline CDR1 and CDR2 sequences are DFQATT and SNEGSKA (reference sequence). V was clipped by 6 bases and J by 5 bases, with 10 bases between them. CDR3 coding DNA: TGCAGTGCCAAACCGGGGTATGGCTACACCTTC. Translating it yields CSAKPGYGYTF.

The rearrangement uses TRBV7-3 and TRBJ1-1; D remains unclear. The V gene's germline CDR1 is SGHTA and CDR2 FQGTGA. Trimming shortened V by 1 base and J by 1 base, and 10 bases separated the two germline ends. The CDR3 extends over 15 amino acids. The CDR3 sequence: CASSLNGEKNTEAFF. The CDR3 region has the DNA TGTGCCAGCAGCTTAAATGGGGAAAAGAACACTGAAGCTTTCTTT.

The chain combines TRBV12-3 or TRBV12-4 with TRBJ2-7, with 9 bases fitting TRBD2. Trimming took 5 bases from V and 1 from J; bases not matched to a gene: 9. The CDR3 spans 16 residues. DNA for the CDR3: TGTGCCAGCAGTCCCCCCGGTAGCGGGAGATCCTACGAGCAGTACTTC. As protein: CASSPPGSGRSYEQYF.

On this clonotype: This likely comes from a read error, as the CDR3 has no conserved phenylalanine or tryptophan at its end. V is TRBV6-2 or TRBV6-3 and J is TRBJ1-1; D possibly corresponds to TRBD1 (5 bases). The germline gives CDR1 MNHEY, CDR2 SVGEGT. V was cut by 2 bases and J by 0 bases, with 10 bases left in between. The CDR3 length is 15 residues. The CDR3 region is CASSYGGALNTEAFS. The CDR3 nucleotides are TGTGCCAGCAGTTACGGAGGGGCCCTGAACACTGAAGCTTTCTCT.

This clonotype was recorded a few times. This chain uses TRBV15 with TRBJ2-3; tentatively, D is TRBD2 (6 bases). CDR1 is LNHNV and CDR2 is YYDKDF in the germline V gene (reference sequence). The CDR3 sequence is 16 residues long. Trimming left V 1 base short and J 2 bases short, with 13 bases between. CDR3 DNA: TGTGCCACCAGCAGAGGACCGGGACTTGACACAGATACGCAGTATTTT. This encodes CATSRGPGLDTDTQYF.

The chain recombines TRBV7-3 with TRBJ2-1; D unclear. With 0 bases removed from V and 2 bases from J, the gap between germline ends came to 8 bases. The CDR3 is made up of 15 amino acids. Germline V gives CDR1 SGHTA, CDR2 FQGTGA. The DNA of the CDR3 is TGTGCCAGCAGCTTAACTGGCGACACCTACAATGAGCAGTTCTTC. As protein: CASSLTGDTYNEQFF. Supplemented by reference TRBV7-3 and TRBJ2-1, the full variable domain reads GAGVSQTPSNKVTEKGKYVELRCDPISGHTALYWYRQSLGQGPEFLIYFQGTGAADDSGLPNDRFFAVRPEGSVSTLKIQRTERGDSAVYLCASSLTGDTYNEQFFGPGTRLTVL.

The chain joins TRBV27 to TRBJ1-2, with 8 bases matching TRBD1. The CDR3 extends over 15 amino acids. CDR1 and CDR2 (germline): MNHEY, SMNVEV (reference sequence). V shed 3 bases and J 4 bases; nucleotides not matched to a gene: 7. CDR3 loop: CASSFGGTGLYGYTF. The CDR3 DNA is TGTGCCAGCAGTTTCGGGGGGACAGGCCTCTATGGCTACACCTTC.

This rearrangement joins TRBV20-1 to TRBJ1-3; TRBD1 matches 8 bases. The V gene end was trimmed by 3 bases and the J gene end by 3 bases; junction bases not matched to a gene: 7. The CDR3 covers 15 residues. Germline CDR1 is DFQATT and CDR2 is SNEGSKA (reference sequence). DNA for the CDR3: TGCAGTGCTAGGAGGGCAGGGGGCTATGGAAACACCATATATTTT. Amino acids: CSARRAGGYGNTIYF.

This clonotype was detected a few times. V gene TRBV27 combines with J gene TRBJ2-6; 7 bases map to TRBD1. Germline assignment: CDR1 MNHEY and CDR2 SMNVEV (reference sequence). V was pared by 4 bases and J by 12 bases, with 9 bases of the junction left unmatched. This CDR3 comprises 14 residues. This chain's CDR3 is CASSSQGSPVVLTF. CDR3 nucleotides: TGTGCCAGCAGTTCACAGGGGTCCCCGGTCGTCCTGACTTTC.

The chain links TRBV4-3 to TRBJ1-2, with 7 positions matching TRBD1. The CDR3 runs 15 residues. Germline V gene lookup returns CDR1 LGHNA and CDR2 YSLEER. The V and J ends lost 0 bases and 7 bases, in that order; junction bases with no gene match: 8. CDR3 sequence reads: CASSQDAGGTLGYTF. The CDR3 nucleotides are TGCGCCAGCAGCCAAGATGCAGGGGGTACCCTTGGCTACACCTTC.

This clonotype was detected a few times. The chain combines TRBV6-1 with TRBJ2-5; 7 bases fit TRBD1. This CDR3 comprises 13 residues. The V and J ends lost 6 bases and 1 base, in that order; junction bases with no gene match: 2. Germline values: CDR1 MNHNS, CDR2 SASEGT. Here the CDR3 DNA reads TGTGCCAGCAGCGGACAGGTCCAAGAGACCCAGTACTTC. Its protein product is CASSGQVQETQYF.

The chain carries TRBV20-1 and TRBJ2-7; D may be TRBD1 (5 bases). V was pared by 3 bases and J by 3 bases, with 18 bases between. Germline V gene sequence: CDR1 DFQATT, CDR2 SNEGSKA (reference sequence). The CDR3 runs 15 residues. CDR3 in amino acids: CSASGVDSKVYEQYF. CDR3 DNA: TGCAGTGCTAGCGGCGTCGACAGCAAGGTCTACGAGCAGTACTTC.

V and J are TRBV27 and TRBJ2-1, with 9 bases that match TRBD2. Trimming at V came to 5 bases and at J to 8 bases, leaving 16 bases not matched to a gene. CDR1 and CDR2 from the germline V gene are MNHEY and SMNVEV (reference sequence). The CDR3 is 17 residues long. Here the CDR3 DNA reads TGTGCCAGCAGTCGAAAAGTAGCGGGAGAACCTCGGGATGAGCAGTTCTTC. Encoded protein: CASSRKVAGEPRDEQFF.

This chain uses TRBV25-1 with TRBJ1-6; D gene unclear. The V gene's germline CDR1 is MGHDK and CDR2 SYGVNS. The V gene lost 5 bases and the J gene lost 8 bases, with 10 bases spanning the gap. This CDR3 comprises 13 residues. The CDR3 region is CASSNTGHSPLHF. As DNA, the CDR3 is TGTGCCAGCAGTAATACTGGCCATTCACCCCTCCACTTT.

The chain couples TRBV2 to TRBJ1-2, with a possible D match to TRBD1 (5 bases). The CDR3 is 14 residues long. Deletions cut 6 bases from V and 4 bases from J, with 15 bases between. Germline values: CDR1 SNHLY, CDR2 FYNNEI. CDR3 bases: TGTGCCAGCAGGGACAATAACGTGGGCTATGGCTACACCTTC. Its translation is CASRDNNVGYGYTF.

This CDR3 reads CASSLLGTDQETQYF. In DNA, the CDR3 is TGTGCCAGCAGCTTACTCGGGACAGATCAAGAGACCCAGTACTTC. The chain combines TRBV7-2 with TRBJ2-5, with 7 bases that match TRBD1. The trim removed 2 bases at V and 2 bases at J, leaving 5 bases unmatched. There are 15 residues in the CDR3. Germline lookup yields CDR1 SGHTA and CDR2 FQGNSA.

The rearrangement joins TRBV7-9 to TRBJ2-1; D call uncertain. Germline values: CDR1 SEHNR, CDR2 FQNEAQ (reference sequence). Trimming took 11 bases from V and 6 from J, leaving 17 bases between them. The CDR3 runs 13 residues. The CDR3 DNA sequence: TGTGCCCTTCGCGATCAGCTATCCAATGAGCAGTTCTTC. As protein: CALRDQLSNEQFF. The full variable domain, its missing parts supplied by reference TRBV7-9 and TRBJ2-1, is DTGVSQNPRHKITKRGQNVTFRCDPISEHNRLYWYRQTLGQGPEFLTYFQNEAQLEKSRLLSDRFSAERPKGSFSTLEIQRTEQGDSAMYLCALRDQLSNEQFFGPGTRLTVL.

The V gene is TRBV19, the J gene TRBJ2-3; D may be TRBD2 (5 bases). V was cut by 5 bases and J by 5 bases, with 11 bases left in between. The CDR3 sequence is 13 residues long. Germline V lookup: CDR1 LNHDA, CDR2 SQIVND (reference sequence). CDR3 sequence reads: CASSQRSGDTQYF. CDR3 DNA sequence: TGTGCCAGTAGTCAGCGGTCGGGAGATACGCAGTATTTT.

The V and J genes are TRBV19 and TRBJ2-3; TRBD1 agrees at 9 bases. V dropped 11 bases and J dropped 4; count of bases not matched to a gene: 10. Germline V gives CDR1 LNHDA, CDR2 SQIVND (reference sequence). The CDR3 is 14 residues long. This chain's CDR3 is CASRDRVGADTQYF. The DNA for the CDR3 is TGTGCCTCCCGGGACAGGGTGGGAGCAGATACGCAGTATTTT.